Listed here are 2 T cell receptor beta chains from one sample, sequenced in a study of blood T cell dynamics during melanoma immunotherapy. The data were produced by immunoSEQ multiplex PCR, yet TCRdb's version contains in-frame clones alone and is incomplete. The table includes 4,900 or so clones, approximately 86% detected once. Regarding time point: pre-treatment baseline. The sequencing used blood, collected from a patient treated with checkpoint blockade. The receptors originated from a human donor with melanoma.

This CDR3 is CASSLSSATYEQYF. In DNA, the CDR3 is TGCGCCAGCAGCTTAAGTTCAGCGACCTACGAGCAGTACTTC. The rearrangement uses TRBV5-1 and TRBJ2-7; D is ambiguous. The V and J ends lost 2 bases and 2 bases respectively, with 11 bases between them. The CDR3 is made up of 14 amino acids. Germline values: CDR1 SGHRS, CDR2 YFSETQ.

The chain couples TRBV19 to TRBJ1-5; a possible D gene is TRBD1 (5 bases). The germline gives CDR1 LNHDA, CDR2 SQIVND (reference sequence). The germline V and J ends were trimmed by 3 bases and 0 bases, with 15 bases remaining between them. The length of the CDR3 is 17 residues. The CDR3 bases are TGTGCCAGTAGTATCGGAGCAGGGTCTAATAGCAATCAGCCCCAGCATTTT. Its translation: CASSIGAGSNSNQPQHF.